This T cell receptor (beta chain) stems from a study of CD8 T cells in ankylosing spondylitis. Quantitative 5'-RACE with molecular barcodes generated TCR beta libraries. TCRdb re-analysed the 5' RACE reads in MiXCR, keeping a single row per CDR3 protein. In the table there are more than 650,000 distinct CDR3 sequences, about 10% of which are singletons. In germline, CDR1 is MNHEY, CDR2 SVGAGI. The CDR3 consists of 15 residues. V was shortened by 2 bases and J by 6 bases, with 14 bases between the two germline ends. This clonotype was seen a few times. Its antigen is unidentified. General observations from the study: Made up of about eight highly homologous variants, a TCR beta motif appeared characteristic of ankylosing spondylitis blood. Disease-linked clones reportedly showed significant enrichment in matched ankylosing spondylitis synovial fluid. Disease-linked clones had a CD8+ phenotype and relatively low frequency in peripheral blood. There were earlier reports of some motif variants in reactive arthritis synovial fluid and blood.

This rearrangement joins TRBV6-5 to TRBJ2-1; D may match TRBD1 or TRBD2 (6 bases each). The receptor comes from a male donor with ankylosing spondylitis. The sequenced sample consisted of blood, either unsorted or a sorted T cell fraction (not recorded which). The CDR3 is CASSYGGRVRNEQFF. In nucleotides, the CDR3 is TGTGCCAGCAGTTACGGGGGGCGGGTCCGCAATGAGCAGTTCTTC.